The 32 T cell receptor beta chains below come from one sample, sequenced in a study of blood T cell dynamics during melanoma immunotherapy. Documented time point: week 3, after first cycle of checkpoint inhibitor. TCRdb's copy holds only in-frame clones and misses some; the assay was immunoSEQ multiplex PCR. This table has 15,000 to 20,000 clones, about 94% appearing once. The material sequenced was effector memory CD8+ T cells from blood, taken from a patient treated with checkpoint blockade. The source is a human donor with melanoma.

V and J are TRBV27 and TRBJ2-7; D might be TRBD2 (6 bases). Germline V lookup: CDR1 MNHEY, CDR2 SMNVEV (reference sequence). This CDR3 is built from 18 residues. V gave up 2 bases and J gave up 2 bases, with 22 bases separating them. CDR3 nucleotide sequence: TGTGCCAGCAGTTTAAGGGGCGTGGCGCGGGACCCTACCTACGAGCAGTACTTC. Amino acid sequence: CASSLRGVARDPTYEQYF.

This chain connects TRBV6-6 to TRBJ1-2, with 7 nucleotides matching TRBD1. The CDR3 sequence is 15 residues long. Losses at the gene ends were 2 bases for V and 5 bases for J; bases not matched to a gene: 8. Germline CDR1 reads MNHNY; CDR2 reads SVGAGI (reference sequence). CDR3 in DNA: TGTGCCAGCAGTTACACTGGACAGGAAAAGTATGGCTACACCTTC. Amino acids: CASSYTGQEKYGYTF.

The chain couples TRBV25-1 to TRBJ2-1; 9 bases align to TRBD2. V shed 5 bases, J shed 10 bases, and the junction held 9 bases outside the gene matches. Germline-derived CDR1 and CDR2 are MGHDK and SYGVNS. The length of the CDR3 is 14 residues. CDR3 in amino acids: CASSLAGGPGEQFF. CDR3 in DNA: TGTGCCAGCAGTCTGGCGGGAGGGCCTGGCGAGCAGTTCTTC.

The chain links TRBV11-2 to TRBJ2-7, with unresolved D. V lost 7 bases, J lost 3 bases, and 16 bases lay in between. The CDR3 contains 14 residues. Germline V CDR1 and CDR2: SGHAT, FQNNGV. The CDR3 coding sequence is TGTGCCAGCAAAGGGCAGGCCGACGTCTACGAGCAGTACTTC. Translation gives CASKGQADVYEQYF. The full variable domain, completed using reference TRBV11-2 and TRBJ2-7, is EAGVAQSPRYKIIEKRQSVAFWCNPISGHATLYWYQQILGQGPKLLIQFQNNGVVDDSQLPKDRFSAERLKGVDSTLKIQPAKLEDSAVYLCASKGQADVYEQYFGPGTRLTVT.

The chain is built from TRBV11-2 and TRBJ2-7; D call uncertain. Trimming pared 4 bases from V and 4 bases from J, leaving 8 bases between. Germline CDR1 SGHAT, CDR2 FQNNGV. This CDR3 comprises 12 residues. CDR3 coding DNA: TGTGCCAGCAGCTCGACGGGTTACGAGCAGTACTTC. Residues: CASSSTGYEQYF.

This clone came up once. This chain links TRBV10-2 with TRBJ2-1; 16 bases are shared with TRBD2. Germline CDR1 and CDR2: WSHSY and SAAADI. V shed 6 bases and J 0 bases; nucleotides not matched to a gene: 2. The CDR3 sequence is 17 residues long. The CDR3 is CASRGLAGGISYNEQFF. The DNA for the CDR3 is TGCGCCAGCAGGGGACTAGCGGGGGGGATCTCCTACAATGAGCAGTTCTTC.

The gene calls are TRBV4-1 and TRBJ1-1; tentative D call: TRBD1 (6 bases). From germline, CDR1 is MGHRA and CDR2 YSYEKL. The CDR3 runs 13 residues. V was trimmed by 4 bases and J by 1 base, leaving 7 bases between them. The CDR3 protein is CASSLGGNTEAFF. The CDR3, as DNA: TGCGCCAGCAGCCTAGGGGGGAACACTGAAGCTTTCTTT.

V gene TRBV28 combines with J gene TRBJ2-2; weak D call: TRBD2 (6 bases). The CDR3 consists of 14 residues. V shed 3 bases and J shed 3 bases, with 8 bases lying between them. Germline CDR1 MDHEN, CDR2 SYDVKM. CDR3 sequence (DNA): TGTGCCAGCAGTTTGTGGGGGGACACCGGGGAGCTGTTTTTT. Protein: CASSLWGDTGELFF.

This chain joins TRBV9 and TRBJ2-1; D is possibly TRBD2 (5 bases). From germline, CDR1 is SGDLS and CDR2 YYNGEE. This CDR3 is 15 amino acids long. Trimming took off 0 bases at V and 8 bases at J, with 15 bases between the two ends. In DNA form, the CDR3 reads TGTGCCAGCAGCGTAGGAGGGCGAGGCGGCGATGAGCAGTTCTTC. Amino acid sequence: CASSVGGRGGDEQFF.

This clone has a single count. CDR3 DNA sequence: TGTGCCAGCAGCTTTGTCGGGACTCCCCGGGAGACCCAGTACTTC. This gives the protein CASSFVGTPRETQYF. The V gene is TRBV7-2, the J gene TRBJ2-5; D perhaps matches TRBD2 (6 bases). V was shortened by 3 bases and J by 5 bases, with 16 bases between the two germline ends. The CDR3 consists of 15 residues. Looked up from germline, CDR1 is SGHTA and CDR2 is FQGNSA. The variable domain in full, completed from reference TRBV7-2 and TRBJ2-5, reads GAGVSQSPSNKVTEKGKDVELRCDPISGHTALYWYRQSLGQGLEFLIYFQGNSAPDKSGLPSDRFSAERTGGSVSTLTIQRTQQEDSAVYLCASSFVGTPRETQYFGPGTRLLVL.

The CDR3, as DNA: TGTGCCAGTAGTATCCTAATCCAAGAGACCCAGTACTTC. This translates into CASSILIQETQYF. This sequence joins TRBV19 and TRBJ2-5; no definite D call. With 3 bases removed from V and 1 base from J, the gap between germline ends came to 6 bases. Germline CDR1 LNHDA, CDR2 SQIVND (reference sequence). The length of the CDR3 is 13 residues.

V and J are TRBV6-5 and TRBJ2-1, with unresolved D. CDR1 and CDR2 (germline): MNHEY, SVGAGI. V was clipped by 2 bases and J by 10 bases, with 6 bases between them. This CDR3 comprises 11 residues. The CDR3 sequence: CASSYDLEQFF. In DNA, the CDR3 is TGTGCCAGCAGTTACGATCTAGAGCAGTTCTTC.

J is TRBJ2-1 and V is TRBV2, with D uncertain. Trimming cost V 3 bases and J 6 bases, with 9 bases left between them. In germline, CDR1 is SNHLY, CDR2 FYNNEI. The length of the CDR3 is 13 residues. The CDR3 coding sequence is TGTGCCAGCAGTGACGGAGCGTTCAATGAGCAGTTCTTC. Residues: CASSDGAFNEQFF.

This clone has just a few counts. The genes are TRBV2 and TRBJ1-1; a possible D gene is TRBD1 (6 bases). Trimming took off 7 bases at V and 5 bases at J, with 8 bases between the two ends. Looked up from germline, CDR1 is SNHLY and CDR2 is FYNNEI. The CDR3 covers 11 residues. The CDR3 DNA reads TGTGCCAGCATACAGGGTACTGAAGCTTTCTTT. It is translated as CASIQGTEAFF. The full variable domain, in which reference TRBV2 and TRBJ1-1 provide the parts outside the CDR3, is EPEVTQTPSHQVTQMGQEVILRCVPISNHLYFYWYRQILGQKVEFLVSFYNNEISEKSEIFDDQFSVERPDGSNFTLKIRSTKLEDSAMYFCASIQGTEAFFGQGTRLTVV.

The chain recombines TRBV5-1 with TRBJ2-1, with D possibly TRBD2 on 5 matching bases. Germline V gives CDR1 SGHRS, CDR2 YFSETQ. The CDR3 covers 13 residues. V was clipped by 0 bases and J by 8 bases, with 9 bases between them. The CDR3 here is CASSLGGLDEQFF. The DNA of the CDR3 is TGCGCCAGCAGCTTGGGAGGGCTCGATGAGCAGTTCTTC.

The chain is built from TRBV27 and TRBJ2-7; D possibly corresponds to TRBD2 (6 bases). Germline assignment: CDR1 MNHEY and CDR2 SMNVEV (reference sequence). V was shortened by 3 bases and J by 2 bases, with 14 bases between the two germline ends. The CDR3 runs to 15 residues. The DNA of the CDR3 is TGTGCCAGCAGTTTTGGAGTAGCGGATACCTACGAGCAGTACTTC. It translates to CASSFGVADTYEQYF.

This clone was counted a few times. This chain uses TRBV5-6 with TRBJ2-1; a weak D match, TRBD2 (6 bases). The CDR3 extends over 15 amino acids. The germline V gene encodes CDR1 SGHDT and CDR2 YYEEEE. The V gene lost 4 bases and the J gene lost 1 base, with 12 bases spanning the gap. CDR3 nucleotide sequence: TGTGCCAGCAGCCCGGGAGTCCGTTCCTACAATGAGCAGTTCTTC. Translation gives CASSPGVRSYNEQFF. The entire variable domain, with the rest obtained from reference TRBV5-6 and TRBJ2-1, is as follows: DAGVTQSPTHLIKTRGQQVTLRCSPKSGHDTVSWYQQALGQGPQFIFQYYEEEERQRGNFPDRFSGHQFPNYSSELNVNALLLGDSALYLCASSPGVRSYNEQFFGPGTRLTVL.

This chain links TRBV27 with TRBJ2-1, with D uncertain. Trimming pared 6 bases from V and 0 bases from J, leaving 6 bases between. The CDR3 contains 13 residues. The germline V gene has CDR1 MNHEY and CDR2 SMNVEV (reference sequence). CDR3 amino acids: CASSALSYNEQFF. The CDR3 coding sequence is TGTGCCAGCAGCGCCCTCTCCTACAATGAGCAGTTCTTC.

This clone is a singleton in its sample. Likely a read error: the CDR3 ends without its conserved phenylalanine or tryptophan. No DNA is shown, since the ends of the CDR3 on it are uncertain; the CDR3 is the one TCRdb lists. This chain uses TRBV6-1 with TRBJ2-7; the table's D call, TRBD1, was not checked against the DNA. The CDR3 spans 12 residues, counting both ends. Germline V gene lookup returns CDR1 MNHNS and CDR2 SASEGT. This chain's CDR3 is CASSEGSGTGVT.

This chain uses TRBV7-2 with TRBJ2-1; 8 bases are a match to TRBD2. Germline assignment: CDR1 SGHTA and CDR2 FQGNSA. After removal of 4 bases from V and 2 bases from J, the junction contained 1 base not matched to a gene. The CDR3 has 14 amino acids. CDR3 amino acids: CASSWREAYNEQFF. The CDR3 region has the DNA TGTGCCAGCAGCTGGCGGGAGGCCTACAATGAGCAGTTCTTC.

The chain recombines TRBV6-1 with TRBJ2-7; 7 bases map to TRBD2. CDR3 length equals 15 residues. V lost 0 bases and J lost 0; bases outside the gene matches: 2. Germline V CDR1 and CDR2: MNHNS, SASEGT. In DNA, the CDR3 is TGTGCCAGCAGTGAAGCCCTAGCGGCCTCCTACGAGCAGTACTTC. Translation gives CASSEALAASYEQYF.

This clone was counted once. The CDR3, as DNA: TGTGCCAGCAGTACCTACAATGAGCAGTTCTTC. Translation gives CASSTYNEQFF. The chain joins TRBV27 to TRBJ2-1; unclear D gene. From germline, CDR1 is MNHEY and CDR2 SMNVEV (reference sequence). V lost 5 bases, J lost 2 bases, and 1 base lay in between. CDR3 length equals 11 residues.

The V gene is TRBV27, the J gene TRBJ2-1, with D uncertain. CDR1 and CDR2 from the germline V gene are MNHEY and SMNVEV (reference sequence). The CDR3 is made up of 13 amino acids. The V end was cut by 6 bases, the J end by 10 bases, with 16 bases between. CDR3 sequence: CASSFGLGREQFF. CDR3 nucleotide sequence: TGTGCCAGCAGCTTTGGGCTAGGCCGGGAGCAGTTCTTC.

This clone has more than one count but fewer than ten. The junction does not match germline at one end; this may be a read error. The genes are TRBV2 and TRBJ2-4; unclear D gene. Germline-derived CDR1 and CDR2 are SNHLY and FYNNEI. CDR3 length: 10 amino acids. The CDR3 region has the DNA TGTGCCAGCAGACCAGATACTGATTGCTTC. Translated: CASRPDTDCF.

The chain is built from TRBV19 and TRBJ2-7, with no clear D. The CDR3 runs to 12 residues. Trimming stripped 7 bases from V and 0 bases from J, with 7 bases between. CDR1 and CDR2 (germline): LNHDA, SQIVND (reference sequence). CDR3 sequence: CASIGDSYEQYF. Here the CDR3 DNA reads TGTGCCAGTATTGGGGACTCCTACGAGCAGTACTTC.

The chain uses TRBV27 and TRBJ2-7; 7 bases are a match to TRBD1. Trimming cost V 3 bases and J 4 bases; bases outside gene matches: 6. Germline values: CDR1 MNHEY, CDR2 SMNVEV (reference sequence). This CDR3 contains 14 residues. CDR3 in amino acids: CASSFGQAVYEQYF. Written as DNA, the CDR3 is TGTGCCAGCAGTTTCGGACAGGCGGTATACGAGCAGTACTTC.

This sequence joins TRBV19 and TRBJ2-1; TRBD2 aligns across 8 bases. The V gene end was trimmed by 3 bases and the J gene end by 9 bases; junction bases not matched to a gene: 10. CDR1 LNHDA and CDR2 SQIVND come from the germline V gene (reference sequence). The CDR3 has 15 amino acids. Written as DNA, the CDR3 is TGTGCCAGTAGTATCTGGGCCGCGGGAGGAGGTGAGCAGTTCTTC. This encodes CASSIWAAGGGEQFF.

The gene calls are TRBV15 and TRBJ2-1, with TRBD2 identical over 11 bases. Germline assignment: CDR1 LNHNV and CDR2 YYDKDF (reference sequence). Trimming cost V 9 bases and J 4 bases; bases outside gene matches: 5. This CDR3 region has 14 residues. CDR3 nucleotides: TGTGCCACTACGGGACTAGCGGAGTACAATGAGCAGTTCTTC. Its protein product is CATTGLAEYNEQFF.

The genes are TRBV9 and TRBJ2-7, with 13 bases fitting TRBD2. The trim removed 0 bases at V and 9 bases at J, leaving 6 bases unmatched. The CDR3 is 15 amino acids. Per germline, CDR1 SGDLS and CDR2 YYNGEE. The CDR3 here is CASSVGTSGSGVQYF. DNA of the CDR3: TGTGCCAGCAGCGTAGGGACTAGCGGGAGTGGCGTGCAGTACTTC.

The V and J genes are TRBV7-9 and TRBJ2-7; 8 nucleotides match TRBD1. The CDR3 spans 15 residues. J lost 2 bases, V lost 5 bases, and 8 bases had no gene match. The germline V gene has CDR1 SEHNR and CDR2 FQNEAQ (reference sequence). In DNA form, the CDR3 reads TGTGCCAGCAGCCCGAGGACAGGGACAACCTACGAGCAGTACTTC. It translates to CASSPRTGTTYEQYF. Combining the CDR3 with reference TRBV7-9 and TRBJ2-7 gives the whole variable domain DTGVSQNPRHKITKRGQNVTFRCDPISEHNRLYWYRQTLGQGPEFLTYFQNEAQLEKSRLLSDRFSAERPKGSFSTLEIQRTEQGDSAMYLCASSPRTGTTYEQYFGPGTRLTVT.

The genes are TRBV5-6 and TRBJ2-3; no firm D call. V shed 0 bases and J shed 3 bases, with 11 bases lying between them. The CDR3 is made up of 15 amino acids. In germline, CDR1 is SGHDT, CDR2 YYEEEE. The CDR3 coding sequence is TGTGCCAGCAGCTTGGGAGCCCGTACAACAGATACGCAGTATTTT. It translates to CASSLGARTTDTQYF.

The rearrangement uses TRBV9 and TRBJ2-1; TRBD2 matches at 8 bases. The CDR3 totals 14 residues. Germline V gene sequence: CDR1 SGDLS, CDR2 YYNGEE. The V segment lost 5 bases and the J segment 8 bases; nucleotides outside the gene matches: 9. CDR3: CASSPSGRDYEQFF. CDR3 in DNA: TGTGCCAGCAGTCCTAGCGGGCGGGACTATGAGCAGTTCTTC.